This record concerns one T cell receptor beta chain sequence. The antigen is undetermined. The entry originates in a study of T-cell memory formation after mild COVID-19. Broader study findings: Clones contracting across day 15 to 85 had a balanced CD4/CD8 profile; later expanding clones leaned CD4+. Memory cells collected pre-infection included some clones that later responded, suggesting cross-reactive memory joined. Contracting clones localized mainly to CM and EM when CD4+ and mainly to EMRA when CD8+.

CDR1 is SGHRS, CDR2 YFSETQ, per germline. This CDR3 contains 12 residues. The V end was cut by 9 bases, the J end by 8 bases, with 12 bases between. From 5'RACE with constant-segment primers came TCR alpha and TCR beta cDNA libraries that carried sample barcodes and UMIs. TCRdb independently ran MiXCR on the 5' RACE reads; one entry per CDR3 protein. Here the sample spans a few hundred thousand distinct CDR3 sequences, roughly 9.4% being singletons. This sequence joins TRBV5-1 and TRBJ1-6; unclear D gene. This TCR came from a man aged 18 to 35 who had mild COVID-19 (a few samples of this study predate the infection). Cell type and time point are not known. Sequenced sample: PBMCs or a T cell subset sorted from them (not recorded which). The CDR3 loop is CATPGAYSPLHF. The CDR3 coding sequence is TGCGCCACCCCAGGCGCTTATTCACCCCTCCACTTT.